This T cell receptor (beta chain) was sequenced for a study of CD8+ T cells in alopecia areata. CDR1 NSHNY and CDR2 SYGAGN come from the germline V gene. CDR3 size: 16 residues. V lost 5 bases, J lost 2 bases, and 5 bases stayed unmatched. On this clone itself: The gene names here belong to mouse. Read data end 4 residues before the CDR3 end; the end is taken from the germline J gene.

It was cDNA, reverse transcribed from extracted RNA, that served as the sequencing template. This table comes from immunoSEQ multiplex PCR, and its TCRdb copy is limited to in-frame clones, with some not included. This sample carries 200,000 to 300,000 clones, none of them present only once. Cells that came from pooled cutaneous lymph nodes were sorted using CD4, CD8alpha, NKG2D, NKG2ACE and other markers. The chain uses TRBV13-1 and TRBJ2-1; 12 nucleotides align to TRBD1. The TCR sequence derives from a C3H/HeJ mouse with alopecia areata. The strain bears MHC haplotype H2-k. Material: CD4+ T cells sorted from a lymph node. This CDR3 reads CASSPGQGADYAEQFF. CDR3 DNA (partial): TGTGCCAGCAGCCCGGGACAGGGGGCCGACTATGCT.